This T cell receptor (beta chain) was retrieved from a study of T-cell memory formation after mild COVID-19. Findings and limits, study-wide: Within pre-infection memory, some responding clones were found, suggesting cross-reactive memory joined. CD4+ contracting clones were found mainly in CM and EM, and CD8+ ones in EMRA. Second-wave clones reaching peak frequency on day 37 lacked confirmed SARS-CoV-2 specificity.

Regarding this clonotype: What it recognizes is unknown.

This CDR3 region has 14 residues. With 6 bases clipped from V and 4 bases from J, the junction kept 6 bases outside the gene matches. CDR1 and CDR2 (germline): SQVTM, ANQGSEA. Each CDR3 protein is one row after TCRdb ran MiXCR on the 5' RACE reads. The data hold fewer than 110,000 distinct CDR3 sequences, with about an eighth observed a single time. Sequencing used PBMCs or a T cell subset sorted from them (not recorded which). This chain joins TRBV29-1 and TRBJ2-3; 11 nucleotides match TRBD2. This sequence was found in a man aged 18 to 29 who had mild COVID-19 (a few samples of this study predate the infection). Cell type and time point are not known. CDR3 residues: CSVLLAGGADTQYF. DNA of the CDR3: TGCAGCGTACTATTAGCGGGGGGGGCAGATACGCAGTATTTT.